These 25 T cell receptor beta chains share one sample of origin, sequenced in a study of molecular identifiers for immune sequencing clone quantification. Via MiXCR, TCRdb re-called the PCR reads, giving one row per CDR3 protein. The sample yields 85,000 to 90,000 distinct CDR3 sequences, about 20% seen once. The source material was naive CD8+ T cells from blood, with Jurkat cell RNA spiked in. This sample's subset: FACS-sorted CD8+CD4-CCR7+CD45RA+ naive T cells. These receptors originate from a human donor in good health. Some libraries in this study had Jurkat cell RNA spiked in.

The chain links TRBV7-9 to TRBJ2-3, with D uncertain. CDR1 SEHNR and CDR2 FQNEAQ come from the germline V gene (reference sequence). This CDR3 is built from 13 residues. Trimming stripped 6 bases from V and 2 bases from J, with 9 bases between. The CDR3: CASSPQYTDTQYF. CDR3 coding DNA: TGTGCCAGCAGTCCGCAGTACACAGATACGCAGTATTTT.

This clonotype was counted at least ten times. The rearrangement uses TRBV7-9 and TRBJ1-5, with D perhaps TRBD1 (6 bases). Per the germline V gene, CDR1 is SEHNR and CDR2 is FQNEAQ (reference sequence). V gave up 5 bases and J gave up 6 bases, with 17 bases separating them. This CDR3 spans 15 amino acids. The CDR3 bases are TGTGCCAGCAGCGGCGTAGGGGGGTTTGGTCAGCCCCAGCATTTT. Protein sequence: CASSGVGGFGQPQHF. The full variable domain, its missing parts supplied by reference TRBV7-9 and TRBJ1-5, is DTGVSQNPRHKITKRGQNVTFRCDPISEHNRLYWYRQTLGQGPEFLTYFQNEAQLEKSRLLSDRFSAERPKGSFSTLEIQRTEQGDSAMYLCASSGVGGFGQPQHFGDGTRLSIL.

The table lists this clonotype with many counts. The genes are TRBV4-3 and TRBJ1-1; D is possibly TRBD1 (6 bases). The germline V gene encodes CDR1 LGHNA and CDR2 YSLEER. V lost 4 bases and J 1 base, leaving 10 bases between the germline ends. The CDR3 length is 14 residues. The CDR3 DNA reads as TGCGCCAGCAGCCCCGGACAGTCGAACACTGAAGCTTTCTTT. It is translated as CASSPGQSNTEAFF.

This clonotype was seen at least ten times. The gene calls are TRBV7-9 and TRBJ2-4, with D unresolved. This CDR3 has 13 amino acids. Germline CDR1 and CDR2: SEHNR and FQNEAQ (reference sequence). Trimming removed 5 bases from V and 4 bases from J, with 9 bases in between. CDR3 amino acids: CASSQIQKNIQYF. CDR3 coding DNA: TGTGCCAGCAGCCAAATACAGAAAAACATTCAGTACTTC.

This clonotype has at least ten counts. J is TRBJ2-7 and V is TRBV7-9; TRBD2 aligns across 10 bases. The ends lost 5 bases at V and 13 bases at J; junction bases unmatched: 8. The CDR3 spans 12 residues. Germline V gene data show CDR1 as SEHNR and CDR2 as FQNEAQ (reference sequence). This CDR3 is CASSDGLAEPYF. CDR3 sequence (DNA): TGTGCCAGCAGCGACGGACTAGCGGAACCCTACTTC.

In its sample, this clonotype was seen many times. The chain is built from TRBV2 and TRBJ1-1; 9 bases agree with TRBD1. Losses at the gene ends were 6 bases for V and 4 bases for J; bases not matched to a gene: 6. The germline V gene encodes CDR1 SNHLY and CDR2 FYNNEI. The CDR3 is 14 residues long. CDR3 sequence (DNA): TGTGCCAGCAGCGTGACAGGGGGTGCCACTGAAGCTTTCTTT. Residues: CASSVTGGATEAFF. Supplemented by reference TRBV2 and TRBJ1-1, the full variable domain reads EPEVTQTPSHQVTQMGQEVILRCVPISNHLYFYWYRQILGQKVEFLVSFYNNEISEKSEIFDDQFSVERPDGSNFTLKIRSTKLEDSAMYFCASSVTGGATEAFFGQGTRLTVV.

The V and J genes are TRBV4-1 and TRBJ1-1; D gene unclear. The CDR3 totals 14 residues. From germline, CDR1 is MGHRA and CDR2 YSYEKL. Trimming took off 2 bases at V and 4 bases at J, with 11 bases between the two ends. The CDR3 sequence: CASSQQGLGTEAFF. The CDR3 bases are TGCGCCAGCAGCCAACAAGGGCTGGGCACTGAAGCTTTCTTT.

This clonotype was observed many times. The chain couples TRBV20-1 to TRBJ2-2; 9 nucleotides line up with TRBD1. Per the germline V gene, CDR1 is DFQATT and CDR2 is SNEGSKA (reference sequence). The ends lost 4 bases at V and 0 bases at J; junction bases unmatched: 12. This CDR3 spans 18 amino acids. In DNA, the CDR3 is TGCAGTGCTATAAACCGGGACAGGGTAATTACGAACACCGGGGAGCTGTTTTTT. Residues: CSAINRDRVITNTGELFF.

This clonotype was counted many times. This sequence joins TRBV7-8 and TRBJ1-1; 12 bases align to TRBD1. The CDR3 contains 14 residues. V dropped 5 bases and J dropped 6; count of bases not matched to a gene: 4. Germline lookup yields CDR1 SGHVS and CDR2 FQNEAQ. For the CDR3, the DNA is TGTGCCAGCAGCCCCGGGACAGGGGGCTCTGAAGCTTTCTTT. Translated: CASSPGTGGSEAFF. Full variable domain (missing parts from reference TRBV7-8 and TRBJ1-1): GAGVSQSPRYKVAKRGQDVALRCDPISGHVSLFWYQQALGQGPEFLTYFQNEAQLDKSGLPSDRFFAERPEGSVSTLKIQRTQQEDSAVYLCASSPGTGGSEAFFGQGTRLTVV.

The chain uses TRBV7-6 and TRBJ2-5; D uncertain. This CDR3 has 11 residues. Germline V gene data show CDR1 as SGHVS and CDR2 as FNYEAQ. Trimming stripped 5 bases from V and 4 bases from J, with 5 bases between. CDR3 nucleotides: TGTGCCAGCAGCCAGGCAGAGACCCAGTACTTC. Protein sequence: CASSQAETQYF.

About this clonotype itself: This may stem from a read error, because a much larger clone lies one nucleotide away. V and J are TRBV28 and TRBJ2-5; tentatively, D is TRBD1 or TRBD2 (6 bases each). The CDR3 runs to 15 residues. Between the trimmed V and J ends, which lost 5 bases and 8 bases, there was a span of 21 bases. Per the germline V gene, CDR1 is MDHEN and CDR2 is SYDVKM. The DNA for the CDR3 is TGTGCCAGCAGTCCAGTCCCGGGACATGGACTAACCCAGTACTTC. As protein: CASSPVPGHGLTQYF.

At least ten counts were recorded for this clonotype. V is TRBV4-3 and J is TRBJ2-1; D is perhaps TRBD1 (6 bases). The CDR3 runs 15 residues. The V end was cut by 5 bases, the J end by 4 bases, with 15 bases between. CDR1 and CDR2 (germline): LGHNA, YSLEER. CDR3 amino acids: CASSSSIQGYNEQFF. CDR3 in DNA: TGCGCCAGCAGCTCCTCGATACAGGGTTACAATGAGCAGTTCTTC.

The table lists this clonotype with many counts. The chain is built from TRBV30 and TRBJ1-2; D is unresolved. The V end was cut by 2 bases, the J end by 6 bases, with 7 bases between. Germline V CDR1 and CDR2: GTSNPN, SVGIG (reference sequence). This CDR3 has 11 amino acids. The DNA of the CDR3 is TGTGCCTGGAGTCAAGGCAATGGCTACACCTTC. It encodes CAWSQGNGYTF. Full variable domain (remainder filled in from reference TRBV30 and TRBJ1-2): SQTIHQWPATLVQPVGSPLSLECTVEGTSNPNLYWYRQAAGRGLQLLFYSVGIGQISSEVPQNLSASRPQDRQFILSSKKLLLSDSGFYLCAWSQGNGYTFGSGTRLTVV.

This clonotype has a count of ten or more. V gene TRBV10-1 combines with J gene TRBJ2-7; 13 bases fit TRBD2. The germline gives CDR1 WNHNN, CDR2 SYGVQD (reference sequence). The V segment lost 8 bases and the J segment 3 bases; nucleotides outside the gene matches: 16. The CDR3 loop spans 18 amino acids. CDR3 sequence (DNA): TGCGCCAGCGTCAACAGGGATCCCGGGACTAGCGGGGTCTACGAGCAGTACTTC. This codes for CASVNRDPGTSGVYEQYF.

About this clonotype: A read error is possible here, since a much larger clone lies one base away. V is TRBV16 and J is TRBJ1-1; 9 bases line up with TRBD1. Germline V gene sequence: CDR1 KGHSY, CDR2 FQNENV. The CDR3 covers 14 residues. V lost 3 bases, J lost 9 bases, and 8 bases stayed unmatched. The CDR3: CASSHGQGSTKAFF. The CDR3 DNA follows: TGTGCCAGCAGCCACGGACAGGGGAGTACTAAAGCTTTCTTT.

Ten or more counts support this clonotype. The chain uses TRBV6-5 and TRBJ1-2; no clear D. This CDR3 is built from 14 residues. The ends were cut back, 5 bases at V and 0 bases at J, with 10 bases in the middle. Germline V gene sequence: CDR1 MNHEY, CDR2 SVGAGI. The CDR3 reads CASSPDGTNYGYTF. CDR3 bases: TGTGCCAGCAGTCCGGACGGAACTAACTATGGCTACACCTTC.

To note about this clonotype: This sequence may be a read error, since a much larger clone differs from it by one base. CDR3 DNA: TGCAGTGCTCCAAGAGGGCCTGAAGCTTTCTTT. Its translation: CSAPRGPEAFF. This chain joins TRBV20-1 and TRBJ1-1, with no clear D. Germline CDR1 and CDR2: DFQATT and SNEGSKA (reference sequence). Trimming removed 5 bases at V and 6 bases at J, with 10 bases between. CDR3 length equals 11 residues.

This clonotype has ten or more counts. At one boundary the junction diverges from the germline segment, which might be a read error. This chain links TRBV19 with TRBJ2-2; D is ambiguous. Germline-derived CDR1 and CDR2 are LNHDA and SQIVND (reference sequence). The CDR3 runs to 14 residues. The CDR3 DNA reads TGTGCCAGCAGTATGGAGTTGGGTTCCCGGGAGCTGTTTTTT. Amino acid sequence: CASSMELGSRELFF.

Turning to this clonotype: No conserved phenylalanine or tryptophan ends this CDR3, so it is likely a read error. The limits of the CDR3 on the DNA are not certain, so only TCRdb's listed CDR3 is given. CDR3 region: CASSLERTGSTDTPYS. V gene TRBV7-6 combines with J gene TRBJ2-3; TRBD1, the D gene given by the table, was not confirmed from the DNA. The CDR3 has 16 residues if both end residues are counted. CDR1 is SGHVS, CDR2 FNYEAQ, per germline.

With respect to this clonotype: This may arise from a read error, as a much more abundant clone is one base away. The CDR3 ends on some other residue instead of the conserved phenylalanine or tryptophan, so this is likely a read error. J is TRBJ2-7 and V is TRBV27; tentative D call: TRBD2 (6 bases). Trimming shortened V by 2 bases and J by 4 bases, and 12 bases separated the two germline ends. Per germline, CDR1 MNHEY and CDR2 SMNVEV (reference sequence). The CDR3 length is 14 residues. Written as DNA, the CDR3 is TGTGCCAGCAGTTTAGTGGCTAGCGCATACGAGCAGTACCTC. This codes for CASSLVASAYEQYL.

This clonotype has a count of ten or more. The J gene is TRBJ2-7, the V gene TRBV7-6, with a tentative D call TRBD1 (6 bases). Germline V gene sequence: CDR1 SGHVS, CDR2 FNYEAQ. The CDR3 runs 16 residues. V lost 6 bases and J lost 2, with 20 bases in between. The CDR3 DNA reads TGTGCCAGCAGTCCACTCCCCGGGACACCAACCTACGAGCAGTACTTC. Translation gives CASSPLPGTPTYEQYF.

This clonotype was seen just once. The rearrangement uses TRBV20-1 and TRBJ2-7; D may be TRBD2 (5 bases). Trimming shortened V by 5 bases and J by 5 bases, and 28 bases separated the two germline ends. Per the germline V gene, CDR1 is DFQATT and CDR2 is SNEGSKA (reference sequence). There are 17 residues in the CDR3. For the CDR3, the DNA is TGCAGTGCTCCCGTGCTGGCGGGCGACTCGTTTGTCAACGAGCAGTACTTC. Residues: CSAPVLAGDSFVNEQYF.

The sample holds many counts of this clonotype. The chain has TRBV16 and TRBJ2-7; D ambiguous. Germline CDR1 is KGHSY and CDR2 is FQNENV. V was clipped by 2 bases and J by 0 bases, with 11 bases between them. The CDR3 length is 15 residues. CDR3 loop: CASSQNLGYSYEQYF. The CDR3 DNA reads as TGTGCCAGCAGCCAAAACCTCGGATACTCCTACGAGCAGTACTTC. The full variable domain, completed using reference TRBV16 and TRBJ2-7, is GEEVAQTPKHLVRGEGQKAKLYCAPIKGHSYVFWYQQVLKNEFKFLISFQNENVFDETGMPKERFSAKCLPNSPCSLEIQATKLEDSAVYFCASSQNLGYSYEQYFGPGTRLTVT.

Ten or more counts support this clonotype. The chain carries TRBV14 and TRBJ2-3; D might be TRBD1 (7 bases). CDR3 length: 19 amino acids. Deletions cut 4 bases from V and 0 bases from J, with 23 bases between. Germline V gene lookup returns CDR1 SGHDN and CDR2 FVKESK. CDR3: CASSPSDRALLFSTDTQYF. CDR3 bases: TGTGCCAGCAGCCCTAGCGACAGGGCACTTTTATTTAGCACAGATACGCAGTATTTT.

At least ten counts were recorded for this clonotype. The rearrangement uses TRBV6-7 and TRBJ2-4; D may be TRBD1 (6 bases). TRBV6-7 is an ORF; its function is uncertain. V was shortened by 6 bases and J by 2 bases, with 11 bases between the two germline ends. This CDR3 is 14 amino acids long. The CDR3 spells CASRTQGTKNIQYF. The CDR3 coding sequence is TGTGCCAGCAGAACACAGGGAACCAAAAACATTCAGTACTTC.